There are many counts of the clone carrying this T cell receptor (beta chain). The antigen remains unidentified. Indicated time point: newly diagnosed GD, antithyroid drugs for less than 3 months. Following extraction of RNA from PBMCs, that RNA was used to make the TCR library. These data come from a study of regulatory T cells in long-lasting Graves disease. Study-wide findings and caveats: The small sample size may have reduced accuracy. Repertoires from persistent disease leaned toward TRBV28, TRBJ1-2 and TRBJ2-5.

This CDR3 has 14 residues. Germline V gene sequence: CDR1 SGHRS, CDR2 YFSETQ. V was trimmed by 6 bases and J by 0 bases, leaving 10 bases between them. The TCR beta library used iRepertoire HTBI primers with Arm-PCR amplification of CDR3. One entry per CDR3 protein, called by TCRdb with MiXCR from the multiplex PCR reads. Of 450,000 to 700,000 distinct CDR3 sequences listed, about 13% are singletons. This sample was also put to use in a study of T cells in Graves' hyperthyroidism and ophthalmopathy. From that report: Exclusions: uncontrolled infection, other autoimmune disease, pregnancy, lactation. HTBI primers were the set used in a first-round RT-PCR of the TCR CDR3.

This sequence joins TRBV5-1 and TRBJ1-3; TRBD1 is a possible D gene (5 bases). Sequencing used peripheral blood mononuclear cells (PBMCs), obtained at new diagnosis, from a patient treated with antithyroid drugs. This clonotype was obtained from a man under 40 with Graves disease. The CDR3 is CASTRTPSGNTIYF. As DNA, the CDR3 is TGCGCCAGCACCCGGACACCCTCTGGAAACACCATATATTTT.